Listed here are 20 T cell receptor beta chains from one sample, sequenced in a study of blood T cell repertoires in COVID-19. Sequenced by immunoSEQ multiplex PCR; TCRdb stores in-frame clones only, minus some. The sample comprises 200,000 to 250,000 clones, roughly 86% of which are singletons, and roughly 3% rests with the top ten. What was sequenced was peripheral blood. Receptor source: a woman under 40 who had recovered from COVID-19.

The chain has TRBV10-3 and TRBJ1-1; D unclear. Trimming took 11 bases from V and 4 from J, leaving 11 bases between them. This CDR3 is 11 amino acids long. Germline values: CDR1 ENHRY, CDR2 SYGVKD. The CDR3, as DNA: TGTGCCGCCAGTCGGGGCACTGAAGCTTTCTTT. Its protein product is CAASRGTEAFF.

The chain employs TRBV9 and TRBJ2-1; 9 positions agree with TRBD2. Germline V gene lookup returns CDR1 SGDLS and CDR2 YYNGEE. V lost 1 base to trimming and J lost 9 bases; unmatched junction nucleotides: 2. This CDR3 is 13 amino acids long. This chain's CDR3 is CASSVLAGVEQFF. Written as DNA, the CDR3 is TGTGCCAGCAGCGTATTAGCGGGGGTTGAGCAGTTCTTC.

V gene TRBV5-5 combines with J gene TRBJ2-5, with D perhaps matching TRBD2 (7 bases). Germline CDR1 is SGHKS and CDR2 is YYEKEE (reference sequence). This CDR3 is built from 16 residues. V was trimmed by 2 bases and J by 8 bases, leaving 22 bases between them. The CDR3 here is CASSLQATSGGTTQYF. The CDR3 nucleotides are TGTGCCAGCAGCTTACAGGCAACCTCGGGGGGCACAACCCAGTACTTC.

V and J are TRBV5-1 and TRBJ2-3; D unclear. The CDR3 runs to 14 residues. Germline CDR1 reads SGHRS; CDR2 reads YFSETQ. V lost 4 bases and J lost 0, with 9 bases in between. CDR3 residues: CASSIVSSTDTQYF. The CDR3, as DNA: TGCGCCAGCAGCATCGTCTCCAGCACAGATACGCAGTATTTT.

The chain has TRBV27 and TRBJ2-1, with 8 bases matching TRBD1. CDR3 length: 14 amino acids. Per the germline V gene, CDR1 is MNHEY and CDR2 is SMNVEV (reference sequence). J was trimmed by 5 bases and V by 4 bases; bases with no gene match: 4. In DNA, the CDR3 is TGTGCCAGCAGTTCCGGGACAGGCAACAATGAGCAGTTCTTC. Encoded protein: CASSSGTGNNEQFF.

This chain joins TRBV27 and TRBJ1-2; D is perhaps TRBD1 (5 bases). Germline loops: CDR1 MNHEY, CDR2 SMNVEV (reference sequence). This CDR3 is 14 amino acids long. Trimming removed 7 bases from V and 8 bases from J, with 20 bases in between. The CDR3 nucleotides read TGTGCCAGCAAGGACATGGGAGGGGTGAAGGGCTACACCTTC. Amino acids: CASKDMGGVKGYTF.

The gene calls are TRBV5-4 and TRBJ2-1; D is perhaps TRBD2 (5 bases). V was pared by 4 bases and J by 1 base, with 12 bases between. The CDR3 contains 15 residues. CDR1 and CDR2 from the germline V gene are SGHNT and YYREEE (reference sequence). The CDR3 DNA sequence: TGTGCCAGCAGCCCGGAGGAGCTTTCCTACAATGAGCAGTTCTTC. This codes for CASSPEELSYNEQFF.

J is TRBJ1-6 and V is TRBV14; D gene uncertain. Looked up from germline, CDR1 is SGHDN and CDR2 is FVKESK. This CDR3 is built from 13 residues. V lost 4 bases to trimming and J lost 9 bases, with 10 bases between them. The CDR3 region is CASSRAAGSPLHF. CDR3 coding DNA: TGTGCCAGCAGCCGTGCCGCGGGTTCACCCCTCCACTTT.

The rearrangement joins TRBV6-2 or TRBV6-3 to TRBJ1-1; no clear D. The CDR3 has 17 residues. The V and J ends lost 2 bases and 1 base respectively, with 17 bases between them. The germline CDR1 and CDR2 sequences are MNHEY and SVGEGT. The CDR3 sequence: CASSYHFVIGRNTEAFF. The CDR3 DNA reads TGTGCCAGCAGTTACCATTTCGTGATCGGGAGGAACACTGAAGCTTTCTTT.

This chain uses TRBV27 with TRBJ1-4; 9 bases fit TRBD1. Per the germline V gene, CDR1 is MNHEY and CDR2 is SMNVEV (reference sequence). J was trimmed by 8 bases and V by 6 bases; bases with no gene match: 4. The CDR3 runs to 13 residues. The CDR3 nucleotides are TGTGCCAGCAGGACAGGGGGAGAAGAAAAACTGTTTTTT. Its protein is CASRTGGEEKLFF.

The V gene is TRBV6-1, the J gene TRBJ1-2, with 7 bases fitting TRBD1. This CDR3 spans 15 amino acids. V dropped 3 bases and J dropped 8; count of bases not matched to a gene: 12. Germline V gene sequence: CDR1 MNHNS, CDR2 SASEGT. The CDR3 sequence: CASSDGVTGKVGYTF. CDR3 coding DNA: TGTGCCAGCAGTGATGGGGTGACAGGGAAGGTCGGCTACACCTTC.

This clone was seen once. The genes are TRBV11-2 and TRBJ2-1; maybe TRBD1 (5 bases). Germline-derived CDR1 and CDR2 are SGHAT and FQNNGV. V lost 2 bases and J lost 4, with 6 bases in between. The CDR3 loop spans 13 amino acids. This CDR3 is CASSLRQYNEQFF. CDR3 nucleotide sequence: TGTGCCAGCAGCTTAAGACAGTACAATGAGCAGTTCTTC. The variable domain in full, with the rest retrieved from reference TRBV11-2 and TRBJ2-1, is EAGVAQSPRYKIIEKRQSVAFWCNPISGHATLYWYQQILGQGPKLLIQFQNNGVVDDSQLPKDRFSAERLKGVDSTLKIQPAKLEDSAVYLCASSLRQYNEQFFGPGTRLTVL.

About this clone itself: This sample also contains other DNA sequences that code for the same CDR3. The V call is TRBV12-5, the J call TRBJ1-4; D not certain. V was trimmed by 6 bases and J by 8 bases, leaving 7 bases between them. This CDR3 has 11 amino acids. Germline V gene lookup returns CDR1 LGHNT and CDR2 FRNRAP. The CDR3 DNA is TGTGCTAGTGGCCCAGAAGAAAAACTGTTTTTT. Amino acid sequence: CASGPEEKLFF.

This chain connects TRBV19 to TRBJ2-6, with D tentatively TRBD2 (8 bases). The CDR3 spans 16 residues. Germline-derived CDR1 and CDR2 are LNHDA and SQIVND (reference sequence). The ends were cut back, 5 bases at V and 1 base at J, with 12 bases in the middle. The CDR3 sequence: CASSREGASGANVLTF. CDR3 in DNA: TGTGCCAGTAGTCGGGAGGGGGCTTCTGGGGCCAACGTCCTGACTTTC.

CDR3 in amino acids: CAWSAPGGNQPQHF. The CDR3, as DNA: TGTGCCTGGAGTGCGCCAGGGGGTAACCAGCCCCAGCATTTT. The chain carries TRBV30 and TRBJ1-5, with 7 bases identical to TRBD1. From germline, CDR1 is GTSNPN and CDR2 SVGIG (reference sequence). The CDR3 has 14 amino acids. The V segment lost 1 base and the J segment 7 bases; nucleotides outside the gene matches: 7.

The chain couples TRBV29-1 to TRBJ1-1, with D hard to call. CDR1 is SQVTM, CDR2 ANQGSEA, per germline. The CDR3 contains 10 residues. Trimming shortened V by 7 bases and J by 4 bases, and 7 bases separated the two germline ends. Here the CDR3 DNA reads TGCAGCGGCCGGGGCACTGAAGCTTTCTTT. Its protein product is CSGRGTEAFF.

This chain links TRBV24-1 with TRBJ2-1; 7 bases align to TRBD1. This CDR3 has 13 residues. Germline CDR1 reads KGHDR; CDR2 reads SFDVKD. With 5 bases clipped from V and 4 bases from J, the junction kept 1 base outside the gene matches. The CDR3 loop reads CATSGDSYNEQFF. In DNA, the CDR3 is TGTGCCACCAGTGGGGACAGTTACAATGAGCAGTTCTTC.

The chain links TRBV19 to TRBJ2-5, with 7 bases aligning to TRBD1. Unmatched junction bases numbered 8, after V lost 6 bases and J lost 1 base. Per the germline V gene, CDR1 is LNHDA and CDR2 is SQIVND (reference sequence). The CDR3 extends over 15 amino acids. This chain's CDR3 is CASRKGQLGQETQYF. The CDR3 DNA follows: TGTGCCAGTAGAAAGGGACAGCTAGGCCAAGAGACCCAGTACTTC. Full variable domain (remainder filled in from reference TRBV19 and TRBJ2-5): DGGITQSPKYLFRKEGQNVTLSCEQNLNHDAMYWYRQDPGQGLRLIYYSQIVNDFQKGDIAEGYSVSREKKESFPLTVTSAQKNPTAFYLCASRKGQLGQETQYFGPGTRLLVL.

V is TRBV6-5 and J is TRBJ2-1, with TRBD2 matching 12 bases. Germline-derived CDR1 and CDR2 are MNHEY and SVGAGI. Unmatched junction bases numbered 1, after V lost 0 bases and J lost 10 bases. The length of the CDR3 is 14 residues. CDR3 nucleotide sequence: TGTGCCAGCAGTTACTCCCTAGCGGGGGGGGAGCAGTTCTTC. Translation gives CASSYSLAGGEQFF.

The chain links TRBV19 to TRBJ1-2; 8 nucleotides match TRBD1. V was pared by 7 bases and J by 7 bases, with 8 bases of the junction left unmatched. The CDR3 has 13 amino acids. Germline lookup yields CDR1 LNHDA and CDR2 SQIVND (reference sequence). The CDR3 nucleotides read TGTGCCAGTAAAAGGCCAGGGGGCGGTGGCTACACCTTC. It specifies CASKRPGGGGYTF.